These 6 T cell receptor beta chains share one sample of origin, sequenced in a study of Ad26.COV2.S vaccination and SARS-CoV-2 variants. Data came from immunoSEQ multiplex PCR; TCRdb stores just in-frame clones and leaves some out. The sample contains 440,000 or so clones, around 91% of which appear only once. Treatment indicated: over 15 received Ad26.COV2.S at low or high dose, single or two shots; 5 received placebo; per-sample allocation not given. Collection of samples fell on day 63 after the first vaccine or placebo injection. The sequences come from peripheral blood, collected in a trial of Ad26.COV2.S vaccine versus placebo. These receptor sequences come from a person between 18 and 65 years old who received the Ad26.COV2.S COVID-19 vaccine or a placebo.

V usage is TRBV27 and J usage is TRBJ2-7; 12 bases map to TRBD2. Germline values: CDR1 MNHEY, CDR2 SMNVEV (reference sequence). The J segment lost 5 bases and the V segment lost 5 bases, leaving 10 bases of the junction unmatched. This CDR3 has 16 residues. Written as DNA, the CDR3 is TGTGCCAGCAGTGCCCAACTAGCGGGAGGTCCCAACGAGCAGTACTTC. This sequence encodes CASSAQLAGGPNEQYF.

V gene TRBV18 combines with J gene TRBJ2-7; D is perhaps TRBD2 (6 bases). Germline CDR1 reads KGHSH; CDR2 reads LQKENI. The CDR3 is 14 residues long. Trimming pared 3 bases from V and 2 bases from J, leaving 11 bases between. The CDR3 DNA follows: TGTGCCAGCTCACCGAGGGACTCCCCCTACGAGCAGTACTTC. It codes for CASSPRDSPYEQYF.

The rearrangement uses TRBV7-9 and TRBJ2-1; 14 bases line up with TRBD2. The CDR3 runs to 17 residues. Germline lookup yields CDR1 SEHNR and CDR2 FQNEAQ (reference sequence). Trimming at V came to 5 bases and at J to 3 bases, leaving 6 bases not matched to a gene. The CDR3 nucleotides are TGTGCCAGCAGCCCAAGGACTAGCGGGAGGCTCTACAATGAGCAGTTCTTC. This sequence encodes CASSPRTSGRLYNEQFF.

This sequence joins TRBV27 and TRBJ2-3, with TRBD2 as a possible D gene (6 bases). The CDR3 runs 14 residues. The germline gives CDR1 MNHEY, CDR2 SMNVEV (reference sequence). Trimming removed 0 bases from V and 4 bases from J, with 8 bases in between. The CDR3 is CASSLSRGPDTQYF. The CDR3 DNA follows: TGTGCCAGCAGTTTATCGCGGGGCCCAGATACGCAGTATTTT.

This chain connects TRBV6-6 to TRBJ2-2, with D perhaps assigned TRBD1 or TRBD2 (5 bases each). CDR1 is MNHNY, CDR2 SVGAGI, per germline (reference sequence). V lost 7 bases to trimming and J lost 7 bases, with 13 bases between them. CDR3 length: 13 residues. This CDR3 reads CASNLGEGGELFF. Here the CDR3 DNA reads TGTGCCAGCAACTTGGGGGAAGGCGGGGAGCTGTTTTTT.

CDR3 in amino acids: CASSQDQADGYTF. DNA of the CDR3: TGTGCCAGCAGCCAAGATCAGGCAGATGGCTACACCTTC. The chain joins TRBV3-1 (or the pseudogene TRBV3-2) to TRBJ1-2; D is undetermined. V lost 0 bases to trimming and J lost 6 bases, with 8 bases between them. Germline assignment: CDR1 LGHDT and CDR2 YNNKEL (reference sequence). CDR3 length equals 13 residues.